This T cell receptor (beta chain) was found in a study of control samples from healthy donors and cancer patients (TCRdb year 2020). Receptor libraries were prepared by the immunoSEQ multiplex PCR assay. The clones in this table, taken by TCRdb from immuneACCESS, are in-frame only. Not every clone is retained; where verified, under half of the shortfall comes from an unresolved V gene, and the cause of the rest is unknown. The sample table records 150,000 to 200,000 clones. The ten largest account for around 2% of the sample. Trimming removed 3 bases from V and 7 bases from J, leaving 6 bases between the germline ends. Based on the germline V gene (reference sequence), the CDR1 and CDR2 sequences are DFQATT and SNEGSKA. The CDR3 starts with the cysteine, ends with the phenylalanine, and has 10 residues. Here the CDR3 DNA is all that survives: 30 bases in frame from base 1. Details on this clone: This receptor's antigen is unknown.

The sequence came from a woman in her twenties or thirties in good health. Sequenced material: blood. The V and J genes are TRBV20-1 and TRBJ2-5; a weak D assignment points to TRBD2 (6 bases agree). CDR3 protein: CSARGGTQYF. DNA sequence: TGCAGTGCTAGGGGGGGGACCCAGTACTTC.